This TCR beta chain was sequenced for a study of blood T cell repertoires in COVID-19. Overall study: COVID-19 samples, acute and convalescent, were from the United States, Italy and Spain. The cDNA or gDNA used as material had been derived from T cells, B-cell-depleted T cells, or PBMCs.

CDR3 length: 18 residues. Germline V gene lookup returns CDR1 LNHDA and CDR2 SQIVND (reference sequence). V shed 5 bases and J 7 bases; nucleotides not matched to a gene: 17. Original methodology: The assay estimated nucleated cells by amplifying reference gene primers. Produced via immunoSEQ multiplex PCR; TCRdb's table is partial and in-frame only. The D gene and trimming were derived from the DNA, and the V and J assignments and clone size from that table. The sample contains under 300,000 clones, roughly 88% of which appear only once. The source is a woman aged 25-40 years with active or convalescent COVID-19. The chain is built from TRBV19 and TRBJ1-6; 7 nucleotides line up with TRBD1. Sequencing input: peripheral blood. CDR3 sequence: CASSGQAGIAIPNSPLHF. The DNA for the CDR3 is TGTGCCAGTAGTGGACAGGCGGGAATCGCTATACCGAATTCACCCCTCCACTTT.